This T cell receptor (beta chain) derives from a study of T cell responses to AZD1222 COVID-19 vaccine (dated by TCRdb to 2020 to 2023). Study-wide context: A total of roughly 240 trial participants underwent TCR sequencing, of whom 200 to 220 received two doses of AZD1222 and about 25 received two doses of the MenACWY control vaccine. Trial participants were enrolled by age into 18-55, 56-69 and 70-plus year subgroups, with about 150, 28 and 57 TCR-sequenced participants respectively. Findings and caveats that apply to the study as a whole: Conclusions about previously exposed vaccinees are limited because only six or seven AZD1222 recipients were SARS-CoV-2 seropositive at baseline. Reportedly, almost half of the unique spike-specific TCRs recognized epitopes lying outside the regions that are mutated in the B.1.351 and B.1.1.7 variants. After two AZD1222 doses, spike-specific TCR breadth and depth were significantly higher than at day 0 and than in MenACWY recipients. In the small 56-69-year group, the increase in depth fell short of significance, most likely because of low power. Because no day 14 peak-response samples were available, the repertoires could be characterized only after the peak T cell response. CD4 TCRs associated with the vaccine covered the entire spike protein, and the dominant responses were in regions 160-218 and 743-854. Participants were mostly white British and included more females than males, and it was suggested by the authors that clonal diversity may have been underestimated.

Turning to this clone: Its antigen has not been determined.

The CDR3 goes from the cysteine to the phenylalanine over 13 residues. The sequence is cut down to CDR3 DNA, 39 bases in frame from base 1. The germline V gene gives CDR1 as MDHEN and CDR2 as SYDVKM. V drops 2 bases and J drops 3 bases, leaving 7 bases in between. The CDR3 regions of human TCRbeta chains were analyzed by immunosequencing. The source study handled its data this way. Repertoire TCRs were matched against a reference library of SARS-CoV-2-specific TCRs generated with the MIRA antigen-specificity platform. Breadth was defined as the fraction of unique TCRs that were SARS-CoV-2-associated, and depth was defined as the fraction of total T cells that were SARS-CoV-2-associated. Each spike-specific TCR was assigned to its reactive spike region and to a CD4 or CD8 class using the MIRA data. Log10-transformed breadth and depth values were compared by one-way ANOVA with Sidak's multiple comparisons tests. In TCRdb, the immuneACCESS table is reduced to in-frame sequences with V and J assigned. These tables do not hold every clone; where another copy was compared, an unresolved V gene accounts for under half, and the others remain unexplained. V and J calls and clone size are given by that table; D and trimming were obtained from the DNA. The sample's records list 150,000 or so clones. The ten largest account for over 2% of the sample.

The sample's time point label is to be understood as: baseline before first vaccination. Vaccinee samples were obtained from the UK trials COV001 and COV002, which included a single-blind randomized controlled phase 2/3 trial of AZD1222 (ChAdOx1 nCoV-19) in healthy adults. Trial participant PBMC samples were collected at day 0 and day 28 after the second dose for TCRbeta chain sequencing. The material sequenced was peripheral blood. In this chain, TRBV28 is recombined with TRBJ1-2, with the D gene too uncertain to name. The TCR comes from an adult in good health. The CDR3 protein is CASSLGRDYGYTF. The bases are TGTGCCAGCAGTTTAGGTAGGGACTATGGCTACACCTTC.